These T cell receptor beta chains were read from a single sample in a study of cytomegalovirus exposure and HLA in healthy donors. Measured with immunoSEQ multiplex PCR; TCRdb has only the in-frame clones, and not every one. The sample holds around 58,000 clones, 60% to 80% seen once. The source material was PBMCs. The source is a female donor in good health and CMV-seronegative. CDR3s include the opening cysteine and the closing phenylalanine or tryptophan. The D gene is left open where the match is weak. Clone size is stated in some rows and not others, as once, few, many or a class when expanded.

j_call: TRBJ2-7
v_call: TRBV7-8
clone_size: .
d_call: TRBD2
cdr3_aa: CASNRVGTSGSDEQYF
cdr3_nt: TGTGCCAGCAATCGGGTGGGGACTAGCGGGAGTGACGAGCAGTACTTC

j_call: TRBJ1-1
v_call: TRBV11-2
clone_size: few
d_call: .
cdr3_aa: CASSLEAGPNTEAFF
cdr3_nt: TGTGCCAGCAGCTTAGAGGCAGGGCCGAACACTGAAGCTTTCTTT

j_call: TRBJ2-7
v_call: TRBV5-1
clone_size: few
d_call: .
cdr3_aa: CASSLSGVPSHEQYF
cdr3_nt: TGCGCCAGCAGCTTGTCTGGAGTCCCGTCCCACGAGCAGTACTTC

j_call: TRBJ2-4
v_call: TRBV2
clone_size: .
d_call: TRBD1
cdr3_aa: CASSEGQGGSKNIQYF
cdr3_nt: TGTGCCAGCAGTGAGGGACAGGGTGGATCCAAAAACATTCAGTACTTC

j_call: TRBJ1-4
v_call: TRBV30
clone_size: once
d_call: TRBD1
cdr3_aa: CAWSARDSTNEKLFF
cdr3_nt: TGTGCCTGGAGTGCACGGGACAGCACTAATGAAAAACTGTTTTTT

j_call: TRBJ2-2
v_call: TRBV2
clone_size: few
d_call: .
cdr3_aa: CASTLSQDHGGELFF
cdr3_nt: TGTGCCAGCACACTATCACAGGATCACGGCGGGGAGCTGTTTTTT

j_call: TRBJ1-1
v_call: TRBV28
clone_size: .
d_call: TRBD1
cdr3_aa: CASSDRGPVNTEAFF
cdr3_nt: TGTGCCAGCTCGGACAGGGGACCTGTGAACACTGAAGCTTTCTTT

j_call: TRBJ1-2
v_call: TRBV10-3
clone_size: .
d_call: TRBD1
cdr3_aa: CAISDAGGNYGYTF
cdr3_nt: TGTGCCATCAGTGACGCAGGGGGAAACTATGGCTACACCTTC

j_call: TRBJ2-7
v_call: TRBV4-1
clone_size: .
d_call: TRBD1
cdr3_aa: CASSQDRGHYEQYF
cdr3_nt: TGCGCCAGCAGCCAAGACAGGGGGCACTACGAGCAGTACTTC

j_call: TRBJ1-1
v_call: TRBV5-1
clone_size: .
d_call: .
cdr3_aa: CASSFWQSGTEAFF
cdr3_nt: TGCGCCAGCAGCTTTTGGCAGTCGGGAACTGAAGCTTTCTTT

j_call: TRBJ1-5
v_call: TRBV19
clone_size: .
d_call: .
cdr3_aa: CASGEVGLNQPQHF
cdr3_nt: TGTGCCAGCGGGGAGGTGGGGCTTAATCAGCCCCAGCATTTT

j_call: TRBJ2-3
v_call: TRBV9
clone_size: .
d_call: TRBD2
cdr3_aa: CASSAASGSTDTQYF
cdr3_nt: TGTGCCAGCAGCGCAGCTAGCGGCAGCACAGATACGCAGTATTTT

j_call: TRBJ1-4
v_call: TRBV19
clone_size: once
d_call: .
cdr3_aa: CASRDRTNEKLFF
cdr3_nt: TGTGCCAGTAGGGACAGAACTAATGAAAAACTGTTTTTT

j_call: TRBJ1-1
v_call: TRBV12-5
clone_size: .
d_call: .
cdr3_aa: CASGSRARDTEAFF
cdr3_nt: TGTGCTAGTGGGTCCAGGGCTAGGGACACTGAAGCTTTCTTT

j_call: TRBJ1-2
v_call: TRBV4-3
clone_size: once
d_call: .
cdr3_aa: CASSQEVQVYGYTF
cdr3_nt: TGCGCCAGCAGCCAAGAAGTACAGGTCTATGGCTACACCTTC

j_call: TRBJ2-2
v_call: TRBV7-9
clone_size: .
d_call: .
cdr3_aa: CASSFQGRDTGELFF
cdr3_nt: TGTGCCAGCAGCTTTCAGGGGAGGGACACCGGGGAGCTGTTTTTT

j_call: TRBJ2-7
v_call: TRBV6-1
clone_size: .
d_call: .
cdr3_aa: CASSGLTPYEQYF
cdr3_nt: TGTGCCAGCAGTGGGCTGACACCCTACGAGCAGTACTTC

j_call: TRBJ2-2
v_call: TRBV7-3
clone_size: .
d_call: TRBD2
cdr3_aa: CASSLIGGGTGELFF
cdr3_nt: TGTGCCAGCAGCTTAATCGGGGGGGGCACCGGGGAGCTGTTTTTT

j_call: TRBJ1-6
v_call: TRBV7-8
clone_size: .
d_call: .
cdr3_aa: CASSFSDTNSPLHF
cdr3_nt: TGTGCCAGCAGCTTTTCGGACACAAATTCACCCCTCCACTTT

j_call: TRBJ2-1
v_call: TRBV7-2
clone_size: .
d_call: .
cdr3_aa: CASSPRSTLPYNEQFF
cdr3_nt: TGTGCCAGCAGCCCGCGGTCCACCCTACCCTACAATGAGCAGTTCTTC

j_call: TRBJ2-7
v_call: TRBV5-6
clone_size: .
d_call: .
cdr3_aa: CASSSGPSYEQYF
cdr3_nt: TGTGCCAGCAGCAGCGGGCCCTCCTACGAGCAGTACTTC

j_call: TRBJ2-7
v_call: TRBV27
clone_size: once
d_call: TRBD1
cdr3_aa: CASRLGTGGSYEQYF
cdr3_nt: TGTGCCAGCAGACTTGGGACAGGGGGGTCCTACGAGCAGTACTTC

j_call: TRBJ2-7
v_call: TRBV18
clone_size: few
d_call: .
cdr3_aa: CASSPTGFGYEQYF
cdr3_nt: TGTGCCAGCTCCCCTACAGGGTTCGGCTACGAGCAGTACTTC

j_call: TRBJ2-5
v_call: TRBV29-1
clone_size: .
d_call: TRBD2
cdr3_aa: CSVERLIAGGRTTQYF
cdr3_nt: TGCAGCGTTGAGCGACTCATAGCGGGAGGCCGGACAACCCAGTACTTC

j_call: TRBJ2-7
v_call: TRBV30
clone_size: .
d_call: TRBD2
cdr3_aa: CAWSVLAGAYEQYF
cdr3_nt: TGTGCCTGGAGTGTACTAGCGGGGGCCTACGAGCAGTACTTC

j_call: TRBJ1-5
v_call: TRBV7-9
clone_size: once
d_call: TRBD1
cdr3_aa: CASSLSHRGGNQPQHF
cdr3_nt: TGTGCCAGCAGCTTATCCCACAGGGGAGGCAATCAGCCCCAGCATTTT

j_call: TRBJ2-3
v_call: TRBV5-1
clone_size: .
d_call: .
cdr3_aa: CASSLVTGISTDTQYF
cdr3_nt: TGCGCCAGCAGCTTGGTTACAGGGATCAGCACAGATACGCAGTATTTT

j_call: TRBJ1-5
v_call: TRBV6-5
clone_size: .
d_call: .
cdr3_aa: CASRPGTSSNQPQHF
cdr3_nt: TGTGCCAGCAGACCCGGGACAAGTAGCAATCAGCCCCAGCATTTT

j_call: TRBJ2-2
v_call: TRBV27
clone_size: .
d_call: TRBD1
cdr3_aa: CASSDWTGVAGELFF
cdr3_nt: TGTGCCAGCAGTGATTGGACAGGGGTGGCCGGGGAGCTGTTTTTT

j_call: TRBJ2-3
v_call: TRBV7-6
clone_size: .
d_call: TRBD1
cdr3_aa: CASSPRTGGFTDTQYF
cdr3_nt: TGTGCCAGCAGCCCCCGGACAGGGGGTTTCACAGATACGCAGTATTTT

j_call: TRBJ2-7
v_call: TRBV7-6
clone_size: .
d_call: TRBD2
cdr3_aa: CASSFEPSGRIAYEQYF
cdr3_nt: TGTGCCAGCAGCTTTGAACCTAGCGGGAGGATTGCCTACGAGCAGTACTTC

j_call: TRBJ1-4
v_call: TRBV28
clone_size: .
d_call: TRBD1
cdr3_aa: CASSSPGTGDEKLFF
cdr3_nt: TGTGCCAGCAGTTCTCCCGGGACAGGGGATGAAAAACTGTTTTTT

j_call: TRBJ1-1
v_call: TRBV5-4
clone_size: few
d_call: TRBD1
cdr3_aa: CASSLSGTAYTEAFF
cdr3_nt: TGTGCCAGCAGCTTGTCAGGGACAGCCTACACTGAAGCTTTCTTT

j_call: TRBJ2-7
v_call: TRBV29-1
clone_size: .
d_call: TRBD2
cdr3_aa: CSVGLLADTEQYF
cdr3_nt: TGCAGCGTGGGGCTGCTAGCGGACACCGAGCAGTACTTC

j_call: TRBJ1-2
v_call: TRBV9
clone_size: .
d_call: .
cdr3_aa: CASSVGAGDKSYGYTF
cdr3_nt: TGTGCCAGCAGCGTAGGGGCAGGGGATAAGTCTTATGGCTACACCTTC

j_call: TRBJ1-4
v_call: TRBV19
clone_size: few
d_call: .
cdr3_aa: CASSHRDKSTNEKLFF
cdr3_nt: TGTGCCAGTAGTCACCGGGACAAATCAACTAATGAAAAACTGTTTTTT

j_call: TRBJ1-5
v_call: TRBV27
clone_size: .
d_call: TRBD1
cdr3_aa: CASSPRQGRGSQPQHF
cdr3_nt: TGTGCCAGCAGTCCTCGACAGGGGCGGGGAAGTCAGCCCCAGCATTTT

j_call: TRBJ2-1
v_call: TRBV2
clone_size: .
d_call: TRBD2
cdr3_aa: CASSPQGLAGGRYNEQFF
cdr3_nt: TGTGCCAGCAGTCCCCAGGGCCTAGCGGGAGGCCGCTACAATGAGCAGTTCTTC

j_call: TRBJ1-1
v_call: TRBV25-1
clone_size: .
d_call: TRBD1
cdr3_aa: CASTRQGSMNTEAFF
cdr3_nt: TGTGCCAGCACCCGACAGGGAAGCATGAACACTGAAGCTTTCTTT

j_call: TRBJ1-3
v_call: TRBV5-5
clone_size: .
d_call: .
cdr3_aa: CASSLSGSPGNTIYF
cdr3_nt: TGTGCCAGCAGCTTGAGCGGCAGCCCTGGAAACACCATATATTTT

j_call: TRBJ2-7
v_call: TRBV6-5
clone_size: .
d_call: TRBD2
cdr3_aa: CASSFPAGIVEQYF
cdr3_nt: TGTGCCAGCAGTTTCCCAGCGGGAATAGTCGAGCAGTACTTC

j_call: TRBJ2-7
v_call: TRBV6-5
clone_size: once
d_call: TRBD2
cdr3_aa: CASSYNGRDEQYF
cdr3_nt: TGTGCCAGCAGTTACAACGGGAGGGACGAGCAGTACTTC